The subject of this entry is one T cell receptor beta chain. Its antigen is undetermined. The source of the sample is a study of radiotherapy plus CTLA-4 blockade in lung cancer. The protocol was immunoSEQ multiplex PCR, while the TCRdb copy is restricted to in-frame clones and leaves out a portion. The sample holds 60,000 to 70,000 clones, around 80% seen once. With ipilimumab providing CTLA-4 blockade, focal radiation was administered to patients who had chemo-refractory metastatic non-small-cell lung cancer. The germline CDR1 and CDR2 sequences are LGHNT and FRNRAP. This CDR3 comprises 16 residues. V was shortened by 0 bases and J by 4 bases, with 13 bases between the two germline ends. Study conclusions and caveats: Reported findings show early blood T cell clone dynamics, with interferon-beta, best predicted response. Among blood TCR repertoires after radiotherapy plus ipilimumab, tumor-derived clones expanded.

The chain combines TRBV12-5 with TRBJ2-1; no definite D call. Sequences were derived from peripheral blood, sampled from a patient treated with radiotherapy plus ipilimumab. This TCR came from a human donor with non-small cell lung cancer who had a complete response to radiotherapy plus ipilimumab. The CDR3 is CASGLVLGTLYNEQFF. CDR3 in DNA: TGTGCTAGTGGTTTGGTACTCGGCACTTTGTACAATGAGCAGTTCTTC.